This T cell receptor beta chain was recovered during a study of shared clonotypes between healthy human individuals. TCRdb keeps only in-frame clones here, not all; method: immunoSEQ multiplex PCR. Here the sample spans approximately 600,000 clones, 85% to 95% being singletons. CD45RO-negative, CCR7-selected cells formed the naive CD8 fraction, which excluded terminally differentiated effector memory CD45RA+ cells. This CDR3 region has 13 residues. Trimming left V 0 bases short and J 7 bases short, with 10 bases between. The germline V gene has CDR1 SGDLS and CDR2 YYNGEE. The chain joins TRBV9 to TRBJ1-2; D call uncertain. The clonotype originates from a woman in her twenties or thirties in good health. The sample taken for sequencing was naive CD8+ T cells sorted from blood. CDR3 in amino acids: CASSVVVGVGYTF. CDR3 coding DNA: TGTGCCAGCAGCGTAGTAGTCGGAGTTGGCTACACCTTC.